The entry that follows covers one T cell receptor (beta chain) sequence. Reverse transcription used about 0.45 to 1 ug RNA and random hexamers. Amplification of the TCR beta CDR3 was carried out by immunoSEQ multiplex PCR, which spanned a total of 54 Vbeta and 13 Jbeta segments. TCRdb re-derived calls from the immunoSEQ multiplex PCR reads in MiXCR, one entry per CDR3 protein. The table lists hundreds of thousands of distinct CDR3 sequences, 85% of them singletons, with under 0.15% in the top ten. Germline CDR1 reads SGHAT; CDR2 reads FQNNGV. The CDR3 runs to 15 residues. Trimming pared 5 bases from V and 5 bases from J, leaving 18 bases between. The authors negatively isolated CD8+ and CD4+ T cells and FACS-enriched TEMRA cells. These data are taken from a study of CD8 T cells in Susac syndrome.

The specimen sequenced was CD8+ T cells from PBMCs. The TCR originated in a human donor with multiple sclerosis. The rearrangement links TRBV11-2 to TRBJ1-1; D might be TRBD1 (6 bases). The CDR3 coding sequence is TGTGCCAGCAGCCTCGCGTCCCGGGGGGCAACTGAAGCTTTCTTT. Residues: CASSLASRGATEAFF.